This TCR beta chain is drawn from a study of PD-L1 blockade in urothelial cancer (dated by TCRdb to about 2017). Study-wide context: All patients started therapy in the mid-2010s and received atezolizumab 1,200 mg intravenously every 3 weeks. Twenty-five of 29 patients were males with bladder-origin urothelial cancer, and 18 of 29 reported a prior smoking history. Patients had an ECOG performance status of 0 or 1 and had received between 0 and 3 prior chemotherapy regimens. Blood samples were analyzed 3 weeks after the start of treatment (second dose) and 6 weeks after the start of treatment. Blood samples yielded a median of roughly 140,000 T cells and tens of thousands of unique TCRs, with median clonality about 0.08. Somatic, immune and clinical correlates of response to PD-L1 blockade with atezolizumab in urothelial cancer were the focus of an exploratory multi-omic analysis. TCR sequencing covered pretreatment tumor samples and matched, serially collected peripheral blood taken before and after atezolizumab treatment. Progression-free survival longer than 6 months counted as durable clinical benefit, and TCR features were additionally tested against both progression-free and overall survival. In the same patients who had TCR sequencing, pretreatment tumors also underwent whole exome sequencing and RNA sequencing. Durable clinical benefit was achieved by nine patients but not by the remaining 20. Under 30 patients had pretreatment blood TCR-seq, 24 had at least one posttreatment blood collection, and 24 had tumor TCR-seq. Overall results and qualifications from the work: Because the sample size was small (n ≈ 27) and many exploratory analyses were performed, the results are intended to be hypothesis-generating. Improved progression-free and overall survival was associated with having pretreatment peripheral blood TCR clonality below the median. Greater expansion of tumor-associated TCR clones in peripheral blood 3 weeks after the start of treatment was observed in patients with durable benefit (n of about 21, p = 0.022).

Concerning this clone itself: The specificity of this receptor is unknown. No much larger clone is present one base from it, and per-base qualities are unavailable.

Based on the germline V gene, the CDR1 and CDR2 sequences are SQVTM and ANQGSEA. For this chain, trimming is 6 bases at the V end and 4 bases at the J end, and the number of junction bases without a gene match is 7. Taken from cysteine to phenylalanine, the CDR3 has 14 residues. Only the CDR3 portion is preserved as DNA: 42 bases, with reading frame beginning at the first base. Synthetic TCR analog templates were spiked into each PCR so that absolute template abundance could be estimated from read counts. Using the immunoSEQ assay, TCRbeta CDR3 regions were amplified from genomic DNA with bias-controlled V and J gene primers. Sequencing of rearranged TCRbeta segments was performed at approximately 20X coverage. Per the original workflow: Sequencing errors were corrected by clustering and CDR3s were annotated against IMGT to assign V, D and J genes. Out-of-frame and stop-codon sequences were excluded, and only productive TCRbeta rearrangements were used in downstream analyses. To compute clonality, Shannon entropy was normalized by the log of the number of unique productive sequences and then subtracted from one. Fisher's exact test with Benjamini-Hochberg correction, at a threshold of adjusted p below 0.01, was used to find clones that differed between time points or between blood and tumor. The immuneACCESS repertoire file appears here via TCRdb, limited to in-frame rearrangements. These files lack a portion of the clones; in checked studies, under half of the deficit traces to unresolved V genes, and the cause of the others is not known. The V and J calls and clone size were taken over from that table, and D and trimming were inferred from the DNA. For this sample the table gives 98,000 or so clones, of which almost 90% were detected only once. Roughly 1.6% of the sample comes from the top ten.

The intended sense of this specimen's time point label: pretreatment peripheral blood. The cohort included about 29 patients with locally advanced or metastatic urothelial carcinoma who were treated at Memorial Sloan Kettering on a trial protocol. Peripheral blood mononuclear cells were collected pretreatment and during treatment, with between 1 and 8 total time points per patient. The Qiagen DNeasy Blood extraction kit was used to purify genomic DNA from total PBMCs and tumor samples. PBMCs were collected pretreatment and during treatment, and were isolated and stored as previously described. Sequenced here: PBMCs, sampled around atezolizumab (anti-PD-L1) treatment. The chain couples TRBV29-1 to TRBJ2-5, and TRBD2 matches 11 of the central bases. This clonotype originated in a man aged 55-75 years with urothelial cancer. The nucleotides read TGCAGCGTCCCCGTAGCGGGGGGGGCAGAGACCCAGTACTTC. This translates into CSVPVAGGAETQYF.